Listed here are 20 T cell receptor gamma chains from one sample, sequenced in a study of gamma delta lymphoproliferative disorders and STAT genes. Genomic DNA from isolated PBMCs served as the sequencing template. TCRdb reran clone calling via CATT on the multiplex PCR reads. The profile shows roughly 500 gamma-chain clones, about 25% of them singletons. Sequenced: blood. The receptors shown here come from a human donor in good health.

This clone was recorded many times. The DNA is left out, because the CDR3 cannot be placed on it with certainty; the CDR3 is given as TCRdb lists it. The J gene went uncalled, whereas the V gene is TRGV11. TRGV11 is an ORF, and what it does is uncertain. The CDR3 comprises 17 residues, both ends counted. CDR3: CTTVPAGLGCSDWIKTF.

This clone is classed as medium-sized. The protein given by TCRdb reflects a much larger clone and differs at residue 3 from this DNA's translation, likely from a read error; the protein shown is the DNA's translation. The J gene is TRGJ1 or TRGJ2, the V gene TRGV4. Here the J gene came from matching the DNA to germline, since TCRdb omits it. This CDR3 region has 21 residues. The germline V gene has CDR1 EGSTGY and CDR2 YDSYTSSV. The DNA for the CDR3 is TGTGCCGCCTGGGATGGGCCGGGCCGCTCGGCCCCCGTATCGAATTATTATAAGAAACTCTTT. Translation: CAAWDGPGRSAPVSNYYKKLF.

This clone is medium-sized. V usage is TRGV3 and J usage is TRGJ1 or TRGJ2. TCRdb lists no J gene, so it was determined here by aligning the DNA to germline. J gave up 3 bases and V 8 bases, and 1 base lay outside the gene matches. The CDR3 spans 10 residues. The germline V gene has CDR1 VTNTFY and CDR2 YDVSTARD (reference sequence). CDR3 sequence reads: CATSYYKKLF. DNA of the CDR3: TGTGCCACCTCTTATTATAAGAAACTCTTT.

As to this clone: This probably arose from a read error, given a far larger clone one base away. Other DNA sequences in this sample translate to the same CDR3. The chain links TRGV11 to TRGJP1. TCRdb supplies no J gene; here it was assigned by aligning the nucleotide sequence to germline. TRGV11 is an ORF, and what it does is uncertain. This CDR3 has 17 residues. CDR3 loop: CTTVPAGLGTFSWFKIF. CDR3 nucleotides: TGTACCACTGTACCTGCTGGATTAGGCACGTTTTCTTGGTTCAAGATATTT.

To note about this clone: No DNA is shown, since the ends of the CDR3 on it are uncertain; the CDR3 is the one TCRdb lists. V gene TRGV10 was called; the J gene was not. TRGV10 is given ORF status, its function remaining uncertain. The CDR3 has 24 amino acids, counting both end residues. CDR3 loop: CAAPRPGSRYLLKGLGLIVTSKTF.

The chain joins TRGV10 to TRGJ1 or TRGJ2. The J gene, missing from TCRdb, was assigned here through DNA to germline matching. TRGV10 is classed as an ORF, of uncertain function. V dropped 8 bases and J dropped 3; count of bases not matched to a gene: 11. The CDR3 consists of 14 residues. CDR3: CAAWDFIRYYKKLF. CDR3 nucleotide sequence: TGTGCTGCGTGGGATTTCATCCGTTATTATAAGAAACTCTTT.

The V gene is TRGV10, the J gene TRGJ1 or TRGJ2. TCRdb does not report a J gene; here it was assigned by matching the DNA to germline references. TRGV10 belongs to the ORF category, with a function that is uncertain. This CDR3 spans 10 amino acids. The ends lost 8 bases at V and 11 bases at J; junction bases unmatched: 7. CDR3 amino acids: CAAWDGEKLF. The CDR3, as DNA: TGTGCTGCGTGGGATGGGGAGAAACTCTTT.

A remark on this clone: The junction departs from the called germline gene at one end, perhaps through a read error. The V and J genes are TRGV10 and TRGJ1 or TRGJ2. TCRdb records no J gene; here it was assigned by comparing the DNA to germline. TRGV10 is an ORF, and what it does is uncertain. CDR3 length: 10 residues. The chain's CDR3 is CALNYYKKLF. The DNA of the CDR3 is TGCGCGTTGAATTATTATAAGAAACTCTTT.

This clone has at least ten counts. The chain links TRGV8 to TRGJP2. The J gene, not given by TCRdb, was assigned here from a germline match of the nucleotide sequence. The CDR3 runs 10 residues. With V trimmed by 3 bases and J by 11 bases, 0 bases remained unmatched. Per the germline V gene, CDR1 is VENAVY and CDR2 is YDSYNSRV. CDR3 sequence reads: CATWDWIKTF. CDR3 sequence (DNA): TGTGCCACCTGGGATTGGATCAAGACGTTT.

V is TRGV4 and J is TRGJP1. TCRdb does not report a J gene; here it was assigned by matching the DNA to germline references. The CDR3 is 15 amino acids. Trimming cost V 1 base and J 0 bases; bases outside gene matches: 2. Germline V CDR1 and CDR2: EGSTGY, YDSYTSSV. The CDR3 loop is CATWDGHTTGWFKIF. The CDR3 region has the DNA TGTGCCACCTGGGATGGCCATACCACTGGTTGGTTCAAGATATTT.

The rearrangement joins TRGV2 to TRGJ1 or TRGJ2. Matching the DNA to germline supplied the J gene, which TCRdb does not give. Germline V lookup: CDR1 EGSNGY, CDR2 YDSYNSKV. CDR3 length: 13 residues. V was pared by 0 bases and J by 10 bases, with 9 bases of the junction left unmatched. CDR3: CATWDGRGGKKLF. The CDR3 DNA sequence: TGTGCCACCTGGGACGGGAGGGGGGGAAAGAAACTCTTT.

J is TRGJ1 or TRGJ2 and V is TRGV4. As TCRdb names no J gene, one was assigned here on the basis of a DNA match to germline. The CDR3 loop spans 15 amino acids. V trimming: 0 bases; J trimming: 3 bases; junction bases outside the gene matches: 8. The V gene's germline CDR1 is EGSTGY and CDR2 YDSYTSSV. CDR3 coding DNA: TGTGCCACCTGGGATGGGCATCTGAGTTATTATAAGAAACTCTTT. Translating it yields CATWDGHLSYYKKLF.

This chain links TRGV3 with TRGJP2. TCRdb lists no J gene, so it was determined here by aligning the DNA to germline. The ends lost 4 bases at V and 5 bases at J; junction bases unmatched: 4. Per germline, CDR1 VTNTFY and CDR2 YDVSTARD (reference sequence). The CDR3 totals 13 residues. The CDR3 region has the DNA TGTGCCACCTGGGAAACGAGTGATTGGATCAAGACGTTT. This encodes CATWETSDWIKTF.

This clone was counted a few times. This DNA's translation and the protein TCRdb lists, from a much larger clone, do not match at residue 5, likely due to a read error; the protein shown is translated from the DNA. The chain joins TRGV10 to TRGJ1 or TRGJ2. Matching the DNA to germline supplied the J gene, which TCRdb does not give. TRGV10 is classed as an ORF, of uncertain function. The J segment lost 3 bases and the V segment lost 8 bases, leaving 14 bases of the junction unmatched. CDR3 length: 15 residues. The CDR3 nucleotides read TGTGCTGCGTGGAATTATGACGGAATTTATTATAAGAAACTCTTT. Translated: CAAWNYDGIYYKKLF.

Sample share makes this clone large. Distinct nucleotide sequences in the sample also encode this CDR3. The CDR3 loop is CACWIRHARGYYKKLF. CDR3 DNA sequence: TGTGCCTGCTGGATTAGGCACGCCCGAGGTTATTATAAGAAACTCTTT. The chain has TRGV11 and TRGJ1 or TRGJ2. Matching the DNA to germline supplied the J gene, which TCRdb does not give. TRGV11 is an ORF; its function is uncertain. The V segment lost 0 bases and the J segment 3 bases; nucleotides outside the gene matches: 8. The CDR3 contains 16 residues.

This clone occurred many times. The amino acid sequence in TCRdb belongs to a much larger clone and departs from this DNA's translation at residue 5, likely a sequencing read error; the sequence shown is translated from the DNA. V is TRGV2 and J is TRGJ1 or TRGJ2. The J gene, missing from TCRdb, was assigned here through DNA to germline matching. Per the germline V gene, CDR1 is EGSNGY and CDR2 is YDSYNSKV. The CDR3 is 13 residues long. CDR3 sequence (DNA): TGTGCCACCTGGAACGGGGTTTATTATAAGAAACTCTTT. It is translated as CATWNGVYYKKLF.

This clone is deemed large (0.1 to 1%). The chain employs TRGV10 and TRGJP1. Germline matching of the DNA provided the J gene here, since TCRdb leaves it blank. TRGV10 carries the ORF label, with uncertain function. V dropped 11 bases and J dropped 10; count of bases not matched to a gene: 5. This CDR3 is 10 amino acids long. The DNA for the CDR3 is TGTGCTGCGGACCCTTGGTTCAAGATATTT. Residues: CAADPWFKIF.

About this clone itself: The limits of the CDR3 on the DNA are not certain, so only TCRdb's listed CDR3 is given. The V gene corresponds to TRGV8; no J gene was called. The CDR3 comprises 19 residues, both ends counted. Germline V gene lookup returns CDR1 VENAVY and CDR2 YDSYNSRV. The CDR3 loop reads CATWDWWVIRNSLAVEQHF.

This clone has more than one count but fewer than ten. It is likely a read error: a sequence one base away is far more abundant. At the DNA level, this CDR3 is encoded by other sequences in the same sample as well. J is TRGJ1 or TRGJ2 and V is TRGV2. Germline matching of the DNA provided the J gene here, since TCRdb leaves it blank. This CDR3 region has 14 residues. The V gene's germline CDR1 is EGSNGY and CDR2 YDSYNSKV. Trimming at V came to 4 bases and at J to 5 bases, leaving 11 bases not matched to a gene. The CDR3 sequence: CATWDGRKHYKKLF. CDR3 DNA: TGTGCCACCTGGGATGGGCGGAAACATTATAAGAAACTCTTT.

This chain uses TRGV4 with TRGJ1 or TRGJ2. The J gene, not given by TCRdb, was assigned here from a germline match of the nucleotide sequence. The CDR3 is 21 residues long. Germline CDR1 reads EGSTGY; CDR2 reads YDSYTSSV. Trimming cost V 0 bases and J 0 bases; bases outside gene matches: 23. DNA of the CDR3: TGTGCCACCTGGGATGGGCCGGGCCGCTCGGCCAAAGGATCGAATTATTATAAGAAACTCTTT. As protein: CATWDGPGRSAKGSNYYKKLF.